This T cell receptor (beta chain) was captured by sequencing in a study of spatial heterogeneity in lung cancer. There are 15 residues in the CDR3. Trimming cost V 7 bases and J 2 bases, with 16 bases left between them. The germline CDR1 and CDR2 sequences are MDHEN and SYDVKM. Each TCR cDNA molecule carried a unique molecular identifier. TCRdb itself ran the 5' RACE reads through MiXCR, one entry per CDR3 protein. The data show approximately 29,000 distinct CDR3 sequences, 8.4% seen once. This clonotype was observed a few times. Time point: sample taken at primary tumor resection. Whole RNA from tumor, nontumor lung or frozen PBMC was sequenced unsorted.

The TCR comes from a female donor with early-stage non-small cell lung cancer. The gene calls are TRBV28 and TRBJ2-3, with D uncertain. This specimen consisted of PBMCs, obtained at surgery. The CDR3 sequence: CASKSRRAFTDTQYF. The CDR3 DNA is TGTGCCAGCAAATCGCGACGGGCCTTCACAGATACGCAGTATTTT.